This TCR beta chain was retrieved from a study of cytomegalovirus exposure and HLA in healthy donors. Points from the study as a whole: Later on, an analysis tied under 20,000 TCR beta sequences to HLA alleles at 0.05 false discovery rate. Later on, analysis showed that most CMV-associated TCR beta chains appeared to be HLA-restricted.

The PCR contained 60 Vbeta and 13 Jbeta primers. Clones were read by immunoSEQ multiplex PCR, and TCRdb kept only the in-frame ones, dropping some. Of approximately 170,000 clones in the sample, approximately 70% were seen once. Each donor was nominally healthy when sampled (though unrecorded immune exposures were likely). This CDR3 spans 16 amino acids. V lost 1 base to trimming and J lost 10 bases, with 20 bases between them. Germline CDR1 and CDR2: MGHRA and YSYEKL. A word on this clone: Its antigen is unknown.

The chain uses TRBV4-1 and TRBJ2-1; D may be TRBD2 (5 bases). Sequencing was performed on PBMCs. This sequence originates from a man aged 18 to 29 in good health and CMV-seropositive. This CDR3 reads CASSQGTSKVSWEQFF. The CDR3 region has the DNA TGCGCCAGCAGCCAAGGAACTAGTAAGGTCTCGTGGGAGCAGTTCTTC.